The sample holds one count of the clone carrying this T cell receptor beta chain. Its antigen is not known. The PCR employed 60 Vbeta primers together with 13 Jbeta primers. Clones were sequenced by immunoSEQ multiplex PCR, and TCRdb holds only the in-frame ones, with some missing. The sample records 150,000 to 190,000 clones, about three quarters being singletons. The CDR3 runs to 16 residues. The germline V gene encodes CDR1 SSHAT and CDR2 FNYEAQ (reference sequence). V lost 5 bases, J lost 6 bases, and 13 bases stayed unmatched. The record originates from a study of cytomegalovirus exposure and HLA in healthy donors. Study results and caveats: Most TCR beta V segments were productive about 90% or about 30% of the time in an earlier analysis.

The chain joins TRBV7-7 to TRBJ2-5, with 9 bases fitting TRBD2. Material for sequencing was PBMCs. The TCR sequence derives from a man between 18 and 35 years old in good health and CMV-seronegative. In DNA, the CDR3 is TGTGCCAGCAGCAGAAGGCCGGGACTAGCCCCTCAGACCCAGTACTTC. This sequence encodes CASSRRPGLAPQTQYF. Using reference TRBV7-7 and TRBJ2-5 for the parts outside the CDR3, the full variable domain is GAGVSQSPRYKVTKRGQDVTLRCDPISSHATLYWYQQALGQGPEFLTYFNYEAQPDKSGLPSDRFSAERPEGSISTLTIQRTEQRDSAMYRCASSRRPGLAPQTQYFGPGTRLLVL.